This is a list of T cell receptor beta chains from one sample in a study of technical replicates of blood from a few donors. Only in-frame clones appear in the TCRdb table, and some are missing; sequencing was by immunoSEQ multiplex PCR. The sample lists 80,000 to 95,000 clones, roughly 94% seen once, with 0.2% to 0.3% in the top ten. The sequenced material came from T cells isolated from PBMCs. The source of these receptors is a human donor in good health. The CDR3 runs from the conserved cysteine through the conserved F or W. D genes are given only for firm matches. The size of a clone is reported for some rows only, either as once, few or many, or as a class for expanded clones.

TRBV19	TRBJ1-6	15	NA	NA	CASSESGNYNSPLHF	TGTGCCAGTAGTGAGTCGGGGAACTATAATTCACCCCTCCACTTT
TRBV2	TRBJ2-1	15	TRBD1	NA	CASRVDRGSANEQFF	TGTGCCAGCAGAGTGGACAGGGGGTCGGCCAATGAGCAGTTCTTC
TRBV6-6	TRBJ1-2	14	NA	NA	CASSYLGSGGGYTF	TGTGCCAGCAGTTACCTGGGCTCTGGAGGCGGCTACACCTTC
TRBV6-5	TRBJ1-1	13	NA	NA	CASSDRPNTEAFF	TGTGCCAGCAGTGACAGACCGAACACTGAAGCTTTCTTT
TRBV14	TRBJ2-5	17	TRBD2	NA	CASSQVFSGGTGETQYF	TGTGCCAGCAGCCAAGTTTTTAGCGGGGGGACAGGAGAGACCCAGTACTTC
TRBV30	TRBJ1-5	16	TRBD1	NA	CAWDHGGTGRNQPQHF	TGTGCCTGGGATCACGGGGGGACAGGTCGTAATCAGCCCCAGCATTTT
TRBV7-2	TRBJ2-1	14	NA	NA	CASSGRINDNEQFF	TGTGCCAGCAGCGGGAGGATCAATGACAATGAGCAGTTCTTC
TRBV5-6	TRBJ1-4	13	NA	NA	CASSLEAVGVLFF	TGTGCCAGCAGCTTGGAGGCGGTCGGCGTACTGTTTTTT
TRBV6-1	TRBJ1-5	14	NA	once	CASSVSGSTQPQHF	TGTGCCAGCAGTGTCTCGGGTTCGACTCAGCCCCAGCATTTT
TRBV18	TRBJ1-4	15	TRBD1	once	CASSGQGPTNEKLFF	TGTGCCAGCTCAGGACAGGGGCCAACTAATGAAAAACTGTTTTTT
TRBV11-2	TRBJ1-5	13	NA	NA	CASSAGPNQPQHF	TGTGCCAGCAGCGCGGGACCTAATCAGCCCCAGCATTTT
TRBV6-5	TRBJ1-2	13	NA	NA	CASSTYRVHGYTF	TGTGCCAGCAGTACCTACAGGGTCCACGGCTACACCTTC